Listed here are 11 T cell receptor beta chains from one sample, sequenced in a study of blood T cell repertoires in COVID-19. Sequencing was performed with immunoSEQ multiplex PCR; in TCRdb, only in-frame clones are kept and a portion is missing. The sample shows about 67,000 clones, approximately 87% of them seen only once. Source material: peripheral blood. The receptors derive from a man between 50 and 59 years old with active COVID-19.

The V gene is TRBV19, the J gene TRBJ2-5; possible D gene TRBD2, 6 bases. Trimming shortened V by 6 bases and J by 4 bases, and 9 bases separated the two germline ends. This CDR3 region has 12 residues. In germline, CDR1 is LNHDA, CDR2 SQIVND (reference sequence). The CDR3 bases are TGTGCCAGTAGCGGGAGTGGAGAGACCCAGTACTTC. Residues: CASSGSGETQYF.

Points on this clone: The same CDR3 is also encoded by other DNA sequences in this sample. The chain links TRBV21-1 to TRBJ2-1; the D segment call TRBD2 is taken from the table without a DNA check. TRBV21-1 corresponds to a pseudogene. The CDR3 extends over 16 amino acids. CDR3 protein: CASRPTGTSGRPRQFF. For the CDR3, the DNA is TGTGCCAGCAGGCCGACCGGGACTAGCGGGAGGCCCAGGCAGTTCTTC.

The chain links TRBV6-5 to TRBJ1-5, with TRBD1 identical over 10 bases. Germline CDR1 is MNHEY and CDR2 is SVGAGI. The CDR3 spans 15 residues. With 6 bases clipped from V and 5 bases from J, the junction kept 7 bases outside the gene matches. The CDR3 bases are TGTGCCAGCAGGAACCGGGACAGGGGCCATCAGCCCCAGCATTTT. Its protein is CASRNRDRGHQPQHF.

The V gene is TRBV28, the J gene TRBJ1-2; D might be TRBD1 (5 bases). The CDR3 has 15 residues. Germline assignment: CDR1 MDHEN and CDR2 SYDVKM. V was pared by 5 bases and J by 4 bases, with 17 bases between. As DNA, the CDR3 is TGTGCCAGCAGTCTACCGTATGGGGCCGGCTATGGCTACACCTTC. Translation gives CASSLPYGAGYGYTF.

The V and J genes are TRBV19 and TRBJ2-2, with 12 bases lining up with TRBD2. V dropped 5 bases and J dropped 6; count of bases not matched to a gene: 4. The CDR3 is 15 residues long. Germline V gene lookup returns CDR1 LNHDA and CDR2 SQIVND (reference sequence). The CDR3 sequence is CASSRLAGDPGELFF. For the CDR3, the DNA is TGTGCCAGTAGTCGACTAGCGGGAGACCCCGGGGAGCTGTTTTTT.

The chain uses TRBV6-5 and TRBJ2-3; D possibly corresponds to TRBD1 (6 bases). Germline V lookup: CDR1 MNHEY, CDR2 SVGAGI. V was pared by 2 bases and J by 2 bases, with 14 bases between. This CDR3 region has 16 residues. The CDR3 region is CASSYGQTTITDTQYF. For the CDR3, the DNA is TGTGCCAGCAGTTACGGACAGACAACCATCACAGATACGCAGTATTTT.

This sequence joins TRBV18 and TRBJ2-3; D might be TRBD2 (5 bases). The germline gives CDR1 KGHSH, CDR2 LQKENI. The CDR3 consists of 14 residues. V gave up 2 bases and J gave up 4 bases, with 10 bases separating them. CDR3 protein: CASSPASFSDTQYF. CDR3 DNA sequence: TGTGCCAGCTCACCAGCTAGCTTCTCAGATACGCAGTATTTT.

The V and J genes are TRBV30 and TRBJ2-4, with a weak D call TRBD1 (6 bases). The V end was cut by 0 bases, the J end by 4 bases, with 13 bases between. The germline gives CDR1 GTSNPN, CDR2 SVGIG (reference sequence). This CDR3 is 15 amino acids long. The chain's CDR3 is CAWSVQGRIKNIQYF. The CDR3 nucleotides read TGTGCCTGGAGTGTACAGGGTCGGATTAAAAACATTCAGTACTTC. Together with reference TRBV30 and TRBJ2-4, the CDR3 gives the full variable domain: SQTIHQWPATLVQPVGSPLSLECTVEGTSNPNLYWYRQAAGRGLQLLFYSVGIGQISSEVPQNLSASRPQDRQFILSSKKLLLSDSGFYLCAWSVQGRIKNIQYFGAGTRLSVL.

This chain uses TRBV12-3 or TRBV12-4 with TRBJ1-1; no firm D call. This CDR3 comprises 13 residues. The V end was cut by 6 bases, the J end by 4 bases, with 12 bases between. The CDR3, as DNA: TGTGCCAGCAGACCCGACACCGCCACTGAAGCTTTCTTT. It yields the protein CASRPDTATEAFF.

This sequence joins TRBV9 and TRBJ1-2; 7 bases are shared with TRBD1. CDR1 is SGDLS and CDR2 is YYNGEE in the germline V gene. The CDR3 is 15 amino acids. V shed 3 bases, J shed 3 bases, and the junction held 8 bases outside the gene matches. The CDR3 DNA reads TGTGCCAGCAGCGACGAGGGGGCGCTTGACTATGGCTACACCTTC. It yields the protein CASSDEGALDYGYTF. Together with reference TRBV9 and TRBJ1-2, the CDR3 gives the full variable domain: DSGVTQTPKHLITATGQRVTLRCSPRSGDLSVYWYQQSLDQGLQFLIQYYNGEERAKGNILERFSAQQFPDLHSELNLSSLELGDSALYFCASSDEGALDYGYTFGSGTRLTVV.

The CDR3 region has the DNA TGTGCCAGCAGTCGATCCGGGACAGGGGCCTACGAGCAGTACTTC. It specifies CASSRSGTGAYEQYF. The V call is TRBV27, the J call TRBJ2-7; 10 bases align to TRBD1. V dropped 5 bases and J dropped 2; count of bases not matched to a gene: 6. From germline, CDR1 is MNHEY and CDR2 SMNVEV (reference sequence). This CDR3 is 15 amino acids long.